One T cell receptor (beta chain) is described in this entry. The sample comes from a study of blood T cell repertoires in COVID-19. Across the study: Acute-phase and convalescent COVID-19 samples originated in the United States, Italy and Spain.

This CDR3 contains 15 residues. The V end lost 4 bases, the J end lost 0 bases, and 12 bases lay between the germline ends. Germline CDR1 and CDR2: MDHEN and SYDVKM. In the authors' methods: Estimates of nucleated cell counts were drawn from the amplification of reference gene primers. Assay used: immunoSEQ multiplex PCR; TCRdb lists only in-frame clones, some missing. V, J and clone size reflect that table, while D and trimming were determined from the DNA. The sample has over 150,000 clones; roughly 84% are singletons. The genes are TRBV28 and TRBJ1-1; perhaps TRBD1 as D (6 bases). Sequenced material: peripheral blood. The TCR comes from a man aged 55-75 years with COVID-19, enrolled during active disease. In DNA, the CDR3 is TGTGCCAGCAGTTACCAGGGGAATATGAACACTGAAGCTTTCTTT. Residues: CASSYQGNMNTEAFF.